The 32 T cell receptor beta chains listed next were all sequenced from one sample in a study of shared clonotypes between healthy human individuals. The data were produced by immunoSEQ multiplex PCR, yet TCRdb's version contains in-frame clones alone and is incomplete. The sample carries roughly 2,300,000 clones, 92% recorded once. The material sequenced was naive CD4+ T cells from PBMCs. Subset denoted: CD45RA+ positively selected. The receptors stem from a man younger than 30 in good health. Some clones in this sample may be carry-over from other donors' samples.

V and J are TRBV27 and TRBJ2-7, with a possible D match to TRBD2 (5 bases). V was cut by 9 bases and J by 4 bases, with 19 bases left in between. This CDR3 comprises 14 residues. Per germline, CDR1 MNHEY and CDR2 SMNVEV (reference sequence). DNA of the CDR3: TGTGCCAGTTCCCCCAGGAGCGGACCTTACGAGCAGTACTTC. Translated: CASSPRSGPYEQYF.

The chain recombines TRBV30 with TRBJ2-5, with D maybe TRBD2 (5 bases). Germline V gene sequence: CDR1 GTSNPN, CDR2 SVGIG (reference sequence). This CDR3 spans 11 amino acids. V was cut by 5 bases and J by 7 bases, with 11 bases left in between. DNA for the CDR3: TGTGCCTGGGGAGGAACTGGGACCCAGTACTTC. Translating gives CAWGGTGTQYF.

The V gene is TRBV10-2, the J gene TRBJ1-5; 7 nucleotides align to TRBD1. The CDR3 totals 15 residues. CDR1 and CDR2 from the germline V gene are WSHSY and SAAADI. V shed 6 bases and J 2 bases; nucleotides not matched to a gene: 7. The CDR3 sequence: CASRRGRQGNQPQHF. CDR3 sequence (DNA): TGCGCCAGCAGAAGGGGGCGCCAGGGCAATCAGCCCCAGCATTTT.

V and J are TRBV6-1 and TRBJ2-1; 7 nucleotides match TRBD1. The V and J ends lost 5 bases and 3 bases, in that order; junction bases with no gene match: 7. The germline CDR1 and CDR2 sequences are MNHNS and SASEGT. The length of the CDR3 is 15 residues. This CDR3 reads CASSTPGQFYNEQFF. The CDR3 nucleotides are TGTGCCAGCAGTACTCCGGGACAGTTCTACAATGAGCAGTTCTTC.

This chain uses TRBV11-1 with TRBJ1-1, with D uncertain. Germline V gene lookup returns CDR1 SGHAT and CDR2 FQDESV (reference sequence). Trimming cost V 3 bases and J 2 bases, with 7 bases left between them. The CDR3 runs to 13 residues. CDR3 DNA sequence: TGTGCCAGCAGCTTCTACAGCAACACTGAAGCTTTCTTT. It is translated as CASSFYSNTEAFF.

V is TRBV29-1 and J is TRBJ2-3; 12 positions match TRBD2. The CDR3 spans 17 residues. Per germline, CDR1 SQVTM and CDR2 ANQGSEA. Trimming at V came to 1 base and at J to 4 bases, leaving 9 bases not matched to a gene. The CDR3, as DNA: TGCAGCGTTGAAGGGACAGGGACTAGCGGGCTTGCAGATACGCAGTATTTT. Translated: CSVEGTGTSGLADTQYF.

The gene calls are TRBV2 and TRBJ2-5; D may be TRBD2 (5 bases). Germline loops: CDR1 SNHLY, CDR2 FYNNEI. This CDR3 contains 13 residues. V lost 9 bases, J lost 0 bases, and 11 bases lay in between. This CDR3 is CASWSGYQETQYF. Written as DNA, the CDR3 is TGTGCCAGTTGGTCGGGATACCAAGAGACCCAGTACTTC.

The DNA for the CDR3 is TGTGCCAGCAGTGACCCGCTAACCTATGGCTACACCTTC. Translated, it gives CASSDPLTYGYTF. The rearrangement links TRBV25-1 to TRBJ1-2; D not resolved. CDR1 and CDR2 from the germline V gene are MGHDK and SYGVNS. This CDR3 is built from 13 residues. The V end was cut by 3 bases, the J end by 4 bases, with 9 bases between.

This chain uses TRBV11-3 with TRBJ2-1; 8 bases are a match to TRBD2. With V trimmed by 4 bases and J by 8 bases, 4 bases remained unmatched. CDR3 length: 13 residues. Germline lookup yields CDR1 SGHNT and CDR2 YENEEA. The CDR3 nucleotides read TGTGCCAGCAGCTCGACTAGCGAATATGAGCAGTTCTTC. Translating it yields CASSSTSEYEQFF.

The chain uses TRBV4-3 and TRBJ2-7; no clear D. Germline CDR1 reads LGHNA; CDR2 reads YSLEER. Trimming took off 2 bases at V and 3 bases at J, with 14 bases between the two ends. The CDR3 has 15 amino acids. The CDR3 DNA reads as TGCGCCAGCAGCCAAAGGTACCTCCCAGGCTACGAGCAGTACTTC. Protein: CASSQRYLPGYEQYF.

The genes are TRBV9 and TRBJ2-1; the match to TRBD2 covers 12 bases. The CDR3 extends over 16 amino acids. The germline V gene encodes CDR1 SGDLS and CDR2 YYNGEE. The V segment lost 1 base and the J segment 12 bases; nucleotides outside the gene matches: 11. CDR3 bases: TGTGCCAGCAGCGTAATGTCGACTAGCGGGAGTATTGGGCAGTTCTTC. It codes for CASSVMSTSGSIGQFF. The full variable domain, its missing parts supplied by reference TRBV9 and TRBJ2-1, is DSGVTQTPKHLITATGQRVTLRCSPRSGDLSVYWYQQSLDQGLQFLIQYYNGEERAKGNILERFSAQQFPDLHSELNLSSLELGDSALYFCASSVMSTSGSIGQFFGPGTRLTVL.

CDR3 protein: CASSHQAQGDSSYEQYF. The CDR3 region has the DNA TGCGCCAGCAGCCACCAGGCGCAGGGGGATAGCTCCTACGAGCAGTACTTC. This rearrangement joins TRBV4-3 to TRBJ2-7, with 7 bases identical to TRBD1. Germline assignment: CDR1 LGHNA and CDR2 YSLEER. V lost 3 bases to trimming and J lost 0 bases; unmatched junction nucleotides: 11. The CDR3 is made up of 17 amino acids.

The chain is built from TRBV6-5 and TRBJ1-2; possibly TRBD1 for D (6 bases). The length of the CDR3 is 14 residues. Germline lookup yields CDR1 MNHEY and CDR2 SVGAGI. Trimming shortened V by 6 bases and J by 4 bases, and 15 bases separated the two germline ends. The CDR3, as DNA: TGTGCCAGCAGAAGGACAGAAGGAAGCTATGGCTACACCTTC. Protein product: CASRRTEGSYGYTF.

The chain recombines TRBV28 with TRBJ2-7; no clear D gene. Trimming cost V 5 bases and J 7 bases, with 24 bases left between them. The CDR3 spans 16 residues. Germline CDR1 reads MDHEN; CDR2 reads SYDVKM. CDR3 coding DNA: TGTGCCAGCAGTCTGACTGGAAAAGCCCTGGTAGGGGAGCAGTACTTC. Translation gives CASSLTGKALVGEQYF.

Concerning this clone itself: Other DNA sequences of this sample code for an identical CDR3. The chain recombines TRBV9 with TRBJ2-3, with D tentatively TRBD1 or TRBD2 (5 bases each). The germline gives CDR1 SGDLS, CDR2 YYNGEE. This CDR3 is 14 amino acids long. Trimming left V 0 bases short and J 2 bases short, with 7 bases between. In DNA form, the CDR3 reads TGTGCCAGCAGCGTAGACGGGACCACAGATACGCAGTATTTT. This gives the protein CASSVDGTTDTQYF.

The V and J genes are TRBV7-2 and TRBJ2-7; D is possibly TRBD2 (6 bases). Trimming pared 0 bases from V and 0 bases from J, leaving 6 bases between. This CDR3 has 14 amino acids. Germline assignment: CDR1 SGHTA and CDR2 FQGNSA. CDR3 DNA: TGTGCCAGCAGCTTAGCACTAGCCTCCTACGAGCAGTACTTC. Translation gives CASSLALASYEQYF.

The V call is TRBV5-4, the J call TRBJ2-7; the match to TRBD2 covers 11 bases. The ends lost 4 bases at V and 5 bases at J; junction bases unmatched: 8. Per the germline V gene, CDR1 is SGHNT and CDR2 is YYREEE (reference sequence). This CDR3 spans 15 amino acids. CDR3 nucleotides: TGTGCCAGCAGCGGGAGACTAGCGGGAAGGAACGAGCAGTACTTC. Translating it yields CASSGRLAGRNEQYF. Using reference TRBV5-4 and TRBJ2-7 for the parts outside the CDR3, the full variable domain is ETGVTQSPTHLIKTRGQQVTLRCSSQSGHNTVSWYQQALGQGPQFIFQYYREEENGRGNFPPRFSGLQFPNYSSELNVNALELDDSALYLCASSGRLAGRNEQYFGPGTRLTVT.

The rearrangement joins TRBV28 to TRBJ1-2; unclear D gene. The CDR3 runs 17 residues. Deletions cut 5 bases from V and 4 bases from J, with 23 bases between. Germline-derived CDR1 and CDR2 are MDHEN and SYDVKM. The CDR3 loop is CASSVVLGAPISYGYTF. DNA for the CDR3: TGTGCCAGCAGTGTCGTCCTGGGAGCCCCCATCTCCTATGGCTACACCTTC.

This sequence joins TRBV6-1 and TRBJ1-1; D gene uncertain. V gave up 4 bases and J gave up 4 bases, with 13 bases separating them. CDR1 is MNHNS and CDR2 is SASEGT in the germline V gene. CDR3 length: 14 residues. CDR3 in amino acids: CASSVSRRPTEAFF. As DNA, the CDR3 is TGTGCCAGCAGTGTTTCCCGGAGGCCCACTGAAGCTTTCTTT.

The CDR3 spells CASSLGQKNTGELFF. The CDR3 DNA is TGCGCCAGCAGCTTGGGACAGAAGAACACCGGGGAGCTGTTTTTT. This chain joins TRBV5-1 and TRBJ2-2; a possible D gene is TRBD1 (5 bases). Deletions cut 0 bases from V and 1 base from J, with 7 bases between. Looked up from germline, CDR1 is SGHRS and CDR2 is YFSETQ. CDR3 size: 15 residues.

About this clone itself: At one of its ends the junction is not consistent with the germline gene, which may arise from a read error. The chain links TRBV5-4 to TRBJ2-7; TRBD1 agrees at 9 bases. The CDR3 extends over 14 amino acids. The germline V gene has CDR1 SGHNT and CDR2 YYREEE (reference sequence). CDR3 loop: CASSRTGDKYERYF. The CDR3 DNA reads as TGTGCCAGCAGCAGGACAGGGGATAAGTACGAGCGGTACTTC.

CDR3 amino acids: CAWSYSYGYTF. CDR3 sequence (DNA): TGTGCCTGGAGTTATTCTTATGGCTACACCTTC. This chain connects TRBV30 to TRBJ1-2; D unresolved. Germline CDR1 is GTSNPN and CDR2 is SVGIG (reference sequence). The CDR3 extends over 11 amino acids. V lost 2 bases and J lost 5, with 6 bases in between.

The chain has TRBV14 and TRBJ2-6; 8 bases align to TRBD1. CDR1 and CDR2 from the germline V gene are SGHDN and FVKESK. The CDR3 runs 17 residues. With V trimmed by 4 bases and J by 5 bases, 10 bases remained unmatched. Written as DNA, the CDR3 is TGTGCCAGCAGCCCCCGGGACAGGATCATGTGGGCCAACGTCCTGACTTTC. This codes for CASSPRDRIMWANVLTF. The full variable domain, in which reference TRBV14 and TRBJ2-6 provide the parts outside the CDR3, is EAGVTQFPSHSVIEKGQTVTLRCDPISGHDNLYWYRRVMGKEIKFLLHFVKESKQDESGMPNNRFLAERTGGTYSTLKVQPAELEDSGVYFCASSPRDRIMWANVLTFGAGSRLTVL.

V usage is TRBV6-1 and J usage is TRBJ1-1; TRBD1 agrees at 9 bases. The CDR3 extends over 15 amino acids. The germline CDR1 and CDR2 sequences are MNHNS and SASEGT. The V segment lost 5 bases and the J segment 4 bases; nucleotides outside the gene matches: 8. The CDR3 here is CASSTGGQGGTEAFF. The CDR3, as DNA: TGTGCCAGCAGTACCGGGGGACAGGGAGGCACTGAAGCTTTCTTT.

The CDR3 DNA is TGTGCCAGCAGCTCGGACCCGGTCTACGGCTACACCTTC. It translates to CASSSDPVYGYTF. The chain employs TRBV13 and TRBJ1-2, with unresolved D. Germline CDR1 is PRHDT and CDR2 is FYEKMQ (reference sequence). V lost 4 bases and J 8 bases, leaving 14 bases between the germline ends. This CDR3 has 13 amino acids.

The V gene is TRBV19, the J gene TRBJ1-4; D perhaps matches TRBD1 (5 bases). Per the germline V gene, CDR1 is LNHDA and CDR2 is SQIVND (reference sequence). Trimming stripped 5 bases from V and 8 bases from J, with 18 bases between. The CDR3 extends over 15 amino acids. The CDR3 loop is CASSRNWGKGEKLFF. The CDR3 nucleotides are TGTGCCAGTAGTCGGAATTGGGGCAAGGGCGAAAAACTGTTTTTT.

J is TRBJ2-5 and V is TRBV11-3; a weak D match, TRBD2 (5 bases). Germline assignment: CDR1 SGHNT and CDR2 YENEEA. The CDR3 has 14 residues. V was clipped by 5 bases and J by 5 bases, with 15 bases between them. The CDR3 sequence is CASSVGPSTETQYF. DNA of the CDR3: TGTGCCAGCAGCGTAGGACCTAGCACTGAGACCCAGTACTTC.

The chain uses TRBV30 and TRBJ2-5; D is possibly TRBD2 (6 bases). Trimming pared 4 bases from V and 5 bases from J, leaving 14 bases between. Per germline, CDR1 GTSNPN and CDR2 SVGIG (reference sequence). The CDR3 is 13 amino acids. CDR3 nucleotide sequence: TGTGCCTGGAAGGTGGCTGGGGGGGAGACCCAGTACTTC. Translated: CAWKVAGGETQYF. Variable domain in full (rest from reference TRBV30 and TRBJ2-5): SQTIHQWPATLVQPVGSPLSLECTVEGTSNPNLYWYRQAAGRGLQLLFYSVGIGQISSEVPQNLSASRPQDRQFILSSKKLLLSDSGFYLCAWKVAGGETQYFGPGTRLLVL.

The rearrangement uses TRBV7-2 and TRBJ2-7; possible D gene TRBD1, 8 bases. CDR1 SGHTA and CDR2 FQGNSA come from the germline V gene. CDR3 size: 16 residues. The V end was cut by 5 bases, the J end by 4 bases, with 21 bases between. The CDR3 here is CASSPQGAGAGYEQYF. DNA for the CDR3: TGTGCCAGCAGCCCCCAGGGGGCGGGGGCGGGATACGAGCAGTACTTC. Looking up the rest from reference TRBV7-2 and TRBJ2-7 gives the full variable domain: GAGVSQSPSNKVTEKGKDVELRCDPISGHTALYWYRQSLGQGLEFLIYFQGNSAPDKSGLPSDRFSAERTGGSVSTLTIQRTQQEDSAVYLCASSPQGAGAGYEQYFGPGTRLTVT.

The rearrangement uses TRBV28 and TRBJ2-7, with no clear D. V lost 5 bases and J lost 5, with 13 bases in between. This CDR3 is 13 amino acids long. Germline-derived CDR1 and CDR2 are MDHEN and SYDVKM. The DNA of the CDR3 is TGTGCCAGCAGTCTTTTGAGATCCCACGAGCAGTACTTC. Encoded protein: CASSLLRSHEQYF.

The V gene is TRBV25-1, the J gene TRBJ2-1; D might be TRBD1 (6 bases). The CDR3 has 17 amino acids. Germline-derived CDR1 and CDR2 are MGHDK and SYGVNS. V was pared by 6 bases and J by 2 bases, with 20 bases between. For the CDR3, the DNA is TGTGCCAGCAGCCCAATTACAGGGCAAGGAACCTACAATGAGCAGTTCTTC. It is translated as CASSPITGQGTYNEQFF.

V is TRBV5-6 and J is TRBJ2-7; D uncertain. CDR1 and CDR2 (germline): SGHDT, YYEEEE. Trimming stripped 6 bases from V and 5 bases from J, with 12 bases between. This CDR3 spans 12 amino acids. The CDR3 coding sequence is TGTGCCAGCATCTCAAGCGCCGACGAGCAGTACTTC. This gives the protein CASISSADEQYF.